This section outlines one T cell receptor beta chain sequence together with its context. These data are taken from a study of blood T cells in healthy people across ages. In germline, CDR1 is MGHDK, CDR2 SYGVNS. There are 13 residues in the CDR3. The ends were cut back, 6 bases at V and 8 bases at J, with 14 bases in the middle. A second roughly 7 to 11 cycle PCR used barcoded and J-beta primers. A single record per CDR3 protein comes from TCRdb applying MiXCR to the 5' RACE reads. This sample yields about 900,000 distinct CDR3 sequences, of which roughly 48% are seen a single time; roughly an eighth belongs to the top ten. Total RNA extraction produced at least 5 micrograms (per sample) for the study.

This sequence joins TRBV25-1 and TRBJ2-1; TRBD1 is a possible D gene (6 bases). The sample consisted of blood. This TCR was sampled from a man aged 25 to 40 in good health. CDR3 DNA sequence: TGTGCCAGCAGGGAAAACAGGGTCCATGAGCAGTTCTTC. Its protein is CASRENRVHEQFF.